The sequence of this TCR beta chain was determined in a study of cytomegalovirus exposure and HLA in healthy donors. The data were produced by immunoSEQ multiplex PCR, yet TCRdb's version contains in-frame clones alone and is incomplete. The table has 90,000 to 130,000 clones, roughly 84% seen once. Points from the study as a whole: In the 120 or so validation repertoires, about 94% of cluster scores exceeded 0, per a later analysis. Reports credit the classifier with highly specific, highly sensitive diagnosis of cytomegalovirus status.

With regard to this clone: Its antigen is as yet unknown.

Sequencing was done on a sample of PBMCs. This receptor was taken from a woman aged 18-29 years in good health and CMV-seronegative.

The CDR3 DNA sequence: TGTGCCAGCAGTTACCCAACAGGGGGGAGGACTGAAGCTTTCTTT. This sequence encodes CASSYPTGGRTEAFF. V usage is TRBV6-5 and J usage is TRBJ1-1; 8 positions agree with TRBD1. J was trimmed by 5 bases and V by 2 bases; bases with no gene match: 7. This CDR3 spans 15 amino acids. CDR1 is MNHEY, CDR2 SVGAGI, per germline.